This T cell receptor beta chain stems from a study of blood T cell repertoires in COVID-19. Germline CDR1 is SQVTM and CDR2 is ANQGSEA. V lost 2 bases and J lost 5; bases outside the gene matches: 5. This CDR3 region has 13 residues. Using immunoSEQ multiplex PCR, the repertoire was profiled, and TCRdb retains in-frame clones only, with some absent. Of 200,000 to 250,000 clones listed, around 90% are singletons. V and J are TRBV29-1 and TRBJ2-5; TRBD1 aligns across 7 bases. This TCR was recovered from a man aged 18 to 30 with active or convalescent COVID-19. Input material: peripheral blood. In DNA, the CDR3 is TGCAGCGTTGAACATGACAGGGTGGAGACCCAGTACTTC. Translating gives CSVEHDRVETQYF.